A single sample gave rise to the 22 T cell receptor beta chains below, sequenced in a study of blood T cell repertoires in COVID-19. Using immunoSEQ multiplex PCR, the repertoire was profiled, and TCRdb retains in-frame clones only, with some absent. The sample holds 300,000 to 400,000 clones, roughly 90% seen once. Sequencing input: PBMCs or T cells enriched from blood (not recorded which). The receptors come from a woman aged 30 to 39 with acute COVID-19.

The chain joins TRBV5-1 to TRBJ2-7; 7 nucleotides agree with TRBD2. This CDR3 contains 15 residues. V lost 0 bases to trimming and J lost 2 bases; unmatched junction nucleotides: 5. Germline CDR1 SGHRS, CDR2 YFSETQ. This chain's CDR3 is CASSLARGGAYEQYF. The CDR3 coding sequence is TGCGCCAGCAGCTTGGCCCGTGGGGGGGCCTACGAGCAGTACTTC. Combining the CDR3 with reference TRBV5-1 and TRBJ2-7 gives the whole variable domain KAGVTQTPRYLIKTRGQQVTLSCSPISGHRSVSWYQQTPGQGLQFLFEYFSETQRNKGNFPGRFSGRQFSNSRSEMNVSTLELGDSALYLCASSLARGGAYEQYFGPGTRLTVT.

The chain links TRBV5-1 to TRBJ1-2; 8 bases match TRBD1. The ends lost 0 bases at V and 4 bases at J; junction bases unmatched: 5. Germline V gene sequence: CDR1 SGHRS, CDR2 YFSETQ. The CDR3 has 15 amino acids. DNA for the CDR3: TGCGCCAGCAGCTTGGTGCAGGGGGCGATCTATGGCTACACCTTC. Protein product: CASSLVQGAIYGYTF.

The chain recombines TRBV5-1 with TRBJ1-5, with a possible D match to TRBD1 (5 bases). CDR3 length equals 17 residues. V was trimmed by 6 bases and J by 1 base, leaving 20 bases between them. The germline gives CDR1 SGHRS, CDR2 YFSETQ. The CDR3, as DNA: TGCGCCAGCATAACGGGACTCCCGACGGGCAGCAATCAGCCCCAGCATTTT. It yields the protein CASITGLPTGSNQPQHF.

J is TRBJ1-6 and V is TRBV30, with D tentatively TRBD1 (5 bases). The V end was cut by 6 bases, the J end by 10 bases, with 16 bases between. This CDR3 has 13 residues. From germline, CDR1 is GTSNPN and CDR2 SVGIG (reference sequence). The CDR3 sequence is CACARREESPLHF. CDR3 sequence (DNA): TGTGCCTGCGCCCGCAGGGAGGAATCACCCCTCCACTTT.

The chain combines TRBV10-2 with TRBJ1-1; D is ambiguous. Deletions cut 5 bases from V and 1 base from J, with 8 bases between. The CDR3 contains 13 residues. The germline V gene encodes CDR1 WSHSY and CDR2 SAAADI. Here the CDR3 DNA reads TGCGCCAGCAGTCCCATTCAGAACACTGAAGCTTTCTTT. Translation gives CASSPIQNTEAFF.

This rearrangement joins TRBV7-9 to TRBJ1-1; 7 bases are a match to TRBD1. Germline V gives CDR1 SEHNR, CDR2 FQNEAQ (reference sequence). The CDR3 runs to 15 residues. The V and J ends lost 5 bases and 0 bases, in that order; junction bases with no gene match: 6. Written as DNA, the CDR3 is TGTGCCAGCAGCCAAGACAGGGACCTGAACACTGAAGCTTTCTTT. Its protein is CASSQDRDLNTEAFF.

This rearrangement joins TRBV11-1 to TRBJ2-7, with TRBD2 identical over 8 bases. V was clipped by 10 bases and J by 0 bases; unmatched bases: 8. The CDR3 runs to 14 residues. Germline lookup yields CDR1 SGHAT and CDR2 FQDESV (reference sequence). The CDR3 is CATARGGLSYEQYF. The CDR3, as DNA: TGTGCCACCGCCCGCGGGGGGCTCTCCTACGAGCAGTACTTC.

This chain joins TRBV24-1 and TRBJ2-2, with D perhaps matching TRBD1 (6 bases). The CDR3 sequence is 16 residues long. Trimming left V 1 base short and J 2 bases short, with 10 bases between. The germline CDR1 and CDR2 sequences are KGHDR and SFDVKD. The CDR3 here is CATSDLAGANTGELFF. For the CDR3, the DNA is TGTGCCACCAGTGATTTAGCAGGGGCCAACACCGGGGAGCTGTTTTTT.

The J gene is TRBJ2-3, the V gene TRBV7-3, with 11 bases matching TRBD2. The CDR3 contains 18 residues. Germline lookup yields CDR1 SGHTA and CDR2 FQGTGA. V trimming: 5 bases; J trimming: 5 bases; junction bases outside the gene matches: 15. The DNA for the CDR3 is TGTGCCAGCAGCGCCCGGTACTATAGCGGGGGGGCCCTAGATACGCAGTATTTT. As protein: CASSARYYSGGALDTQYF.

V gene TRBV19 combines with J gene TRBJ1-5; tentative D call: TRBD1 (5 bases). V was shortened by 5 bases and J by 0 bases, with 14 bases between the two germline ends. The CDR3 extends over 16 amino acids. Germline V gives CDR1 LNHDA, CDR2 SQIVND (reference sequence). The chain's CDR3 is CASSVLQVLSNQPQHF. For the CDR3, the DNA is TGTGCCAGTAGTGTACTACAGGTCCTTAGCAATCAGCCCCAGCATTTT.

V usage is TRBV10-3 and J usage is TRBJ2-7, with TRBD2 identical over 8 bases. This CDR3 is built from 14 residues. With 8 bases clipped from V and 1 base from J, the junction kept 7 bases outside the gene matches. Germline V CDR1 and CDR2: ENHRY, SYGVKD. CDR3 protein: CAIGLRGASYEQYF. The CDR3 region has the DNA TGTGCCATCGGTTTGCGGGGGGCGTCCTACGAGCAGTACTTC.

The CDR3 sequence: CSALIDTEAFF. DNA of the CDR3: TGCAGTGCTTTGATAGACACTGAAGCTTTCTTT. V and J are TRBV20-1 and TRBJ1-1; D is unresolved. The V end was cut by 5 bases, the J end by 3 bases, with 7 bases between. The germline gives CDR1 DFQATT, CDR2 SNEGSKA (reference sequence). There are 11 residues in the CDR3.

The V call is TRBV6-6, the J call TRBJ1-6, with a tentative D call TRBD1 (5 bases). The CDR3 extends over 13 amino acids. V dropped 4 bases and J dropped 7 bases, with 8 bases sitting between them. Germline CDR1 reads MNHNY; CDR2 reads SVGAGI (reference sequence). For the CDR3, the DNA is TGTGCCAGCAGTTGGGGGGAAAATTCACCCCTCCACTTT. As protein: CASSWGENSPLHF.

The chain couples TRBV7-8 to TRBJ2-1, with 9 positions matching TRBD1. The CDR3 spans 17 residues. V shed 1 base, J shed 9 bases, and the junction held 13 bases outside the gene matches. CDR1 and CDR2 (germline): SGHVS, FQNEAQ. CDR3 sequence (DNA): TGTGCCAGCAGCTTAGAGATCTGGGACAGGGCAATCGGTGAGCAGTTCTTC. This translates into CASSLEIWDRAIGEQFF.

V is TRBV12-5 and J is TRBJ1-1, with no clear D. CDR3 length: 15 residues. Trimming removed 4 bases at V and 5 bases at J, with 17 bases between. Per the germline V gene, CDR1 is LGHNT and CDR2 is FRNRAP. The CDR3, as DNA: TGTGCTAGTGGTTCACCCTCGTGGGCACGGACTGAAGCTTTCTTT. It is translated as CASGSPSWARTEAFF.

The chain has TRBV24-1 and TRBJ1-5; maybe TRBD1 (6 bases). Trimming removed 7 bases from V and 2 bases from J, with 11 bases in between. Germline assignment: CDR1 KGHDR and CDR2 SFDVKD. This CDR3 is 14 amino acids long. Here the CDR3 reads CATSVGGRNQPQHF. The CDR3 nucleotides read TGTGCCACCAGCGTCGGGGGGCGCAATCAGCCCCAGCATTTT.

The CDR3 here is CASSEDPGDRGHPRDEQYF. CDR3 sequence (DNA): TGTGCCAGCAGTGAAGATCCCGGGGACAGGGGCCACCCTCGCGACGAGCAGTACTTC. V gene TRBV2 combines with J gene TRBJ2-7; 10 positions agree with TRBD1. This CDR3 is built from 19 residues. V shed 1 base and J 5 bases; nucleotides not matched to a gene: 17. CDR1 SNHLY and CDR2 FYNNEI come from the germline V gene.

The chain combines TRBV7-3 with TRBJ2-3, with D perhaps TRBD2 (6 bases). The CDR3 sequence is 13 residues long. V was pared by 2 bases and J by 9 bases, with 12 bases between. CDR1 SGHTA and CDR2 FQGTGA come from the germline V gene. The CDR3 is CASSLRRDETQYF. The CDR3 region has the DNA TGTGCCAGCAGCTTACGGAGGGATGAAACGCAGTATTTT.

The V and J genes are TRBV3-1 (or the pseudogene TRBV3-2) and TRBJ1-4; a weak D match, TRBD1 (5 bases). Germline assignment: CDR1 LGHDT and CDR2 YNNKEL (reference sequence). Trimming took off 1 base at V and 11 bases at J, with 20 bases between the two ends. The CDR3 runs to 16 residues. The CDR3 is CASSQAVGTQNRKLFF. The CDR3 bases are TGTGCCAGCAGCCAAGCCGTGGGGACTCAAAATCGGAAACTGTTTTTT.

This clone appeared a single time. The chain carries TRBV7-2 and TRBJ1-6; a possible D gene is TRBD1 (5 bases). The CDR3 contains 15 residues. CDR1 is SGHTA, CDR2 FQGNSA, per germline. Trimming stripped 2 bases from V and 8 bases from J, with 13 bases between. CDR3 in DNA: TGTGCCAGCAGCTTACTCCGCCCGGGGGATTCACCCCTCCACTTT. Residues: CASSLLRPGDSPLHF.

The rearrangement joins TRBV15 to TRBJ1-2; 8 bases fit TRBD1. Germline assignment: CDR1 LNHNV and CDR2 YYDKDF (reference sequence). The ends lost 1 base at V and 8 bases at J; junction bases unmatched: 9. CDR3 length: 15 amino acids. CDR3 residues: CATSRGTGSLKGYTF. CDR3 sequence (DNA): TGTGCCACCAGCAGAGGGACAGGGTCTTTGAAAGGCTACACCTTC.

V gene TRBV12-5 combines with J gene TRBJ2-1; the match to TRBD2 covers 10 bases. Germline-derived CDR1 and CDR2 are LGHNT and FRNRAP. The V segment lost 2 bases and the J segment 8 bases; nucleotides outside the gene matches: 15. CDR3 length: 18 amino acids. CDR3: CASGLPGGLSGGEDEQFF. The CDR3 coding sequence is TGTGCTAGTGGTTTGCCCGGCGGCCTCAGCGGGGGGGAGGATGAGCAGTTCTTC.